This T cell receptor beta chain was found in a study of identical twins' blood T cells. About this clonotype itself: The antigen is unknown.

TCR cDNA libraries came from RNA via a modified published protocol. Per the original data handling: Per-library CDR3 reads ranged about 2 to 4 million; clonotypes, ~85,000 to ~550,000. TCRdb ran MiXCR on the 5' RACE reads and lists one entry per CDR3 protein. These V and J calls originate from TCRdb's pipeline instead of the authors' own analysis. Of about 370,000 distinct CDR3 sequences in the sample, over 25% were seen once. Trimming stripped 1 base from V and 5 bases from J, with 12 bases between. Looked up from germline, CDR1 is SEHNR and CDR2 is FQNEAQ (reference sequence). The CDR3 has 15 amino acids. Study-wide findings and caveats: Out-of-frame TCRbeta clonotypes reportedly had markedly more similar V usage in twins than unrelated donors. Top TCRbeta clonotypes were shared more with twin than unrelated donors.

The sequenced sample was PBMCs. The chain carries TRBV7-9 and TRBJ2-4; tentatively, D is TRBD1 (6 bases). This TCR was sampled from a woman aged 18-50 years in good health. The CDR3 DNA reads as TGTGCCAGCAGCTTAGGGGCAGGGGAGCAAAACATTCAGTACTTC. Amino acids: CASSLGAGEQNIQYF.